This T cell receptor beta chain was observed in a study of post-analysis software for immune sequencing data. The CDR3 is made up of 13 amino acids. Germline V gene sequence: CDR1 MGHRA, CDR2 YSYEKL. Trimming cost V 0 bases and J 8 bases, with 10 bases left between them. cDNA libraries of TCR beta carried unique molecular identifiers. TCRdb reanalysed the PCR reads using MiXCR and keeps one entry per CDR3 protein. The table includes about 260,000 distinct CDR3 sequences, 36% detected once. As regards this clonotype: Its target is not known.

Whole-study results and caveats: Included in a set of roughly five TRBV segments more frequent in patients than controls were TRBV5-6, TRBV5-1 and TRBV20-1. F measure grouped same-batch samples tightly together.

The sequencing sample was made of blood. This clonotype was obtained from a girl aged 10 to 17 with multiple sclerosis. The V and J genes are TRBV4-1 and TRBJ1-2; D uncertain. CDR3: CASSQDGFGGYTF. CDR3 bases: TGCGCCAGCAGCCAAGACGGTTTTGGGGGCTACACCTTC.